The 25 T cell receptor beta chains presented below share a single source sample, sequenced in a study of lymphopenia after photon versus proton radiotherapy. Sequencing was performed with immunoSEQ multiplex PCR; in TCRdb, only in-frame clones are kept and a portion is missing. The data show tens of thousands of clones, around 87% seen once. This material consisted of peripheral blood, taken from a patient treated with proton-based radiotherapy. The receptor source for this set is a man at least 80 years old with esophageal cancer.

In DNA, the CDR3 is TGTGCCAGCGGGCCGTTCAGGGGGTACTACAATGAGCAGTTCTTC. It yields the protein CASGPFRGYYNEQFF. The chain couples TRBV6-1 to TRBJ2-1; 7 bases are a match to TRBD1. CDR3 size: 15 residues. The ends lost 8 bases at V and 3 bases at J; junction bases unmatched: 10. CDR1 is MNHNS and CDR2 is SASEGT in the germline V gene.

CDR3 protein: CASSGGWGGLSNEAFF. Written as DNA, the CDR3 is TGTGCCAGCAGTGGGGGCTGGGGGGGGCTGAGTAATGAAGCTTTCTTT. The J gene is TRBJ1-1, the V gene TRBV6-1; a possible D gene is TRBD1 (6 bases). With 4 bases removed from V and 7 bases from J, the gap between germline ends came to 22 bases. Germline CDR1 MNHNS, CDR2 SASEGT. The CDR3 runs to 16 residues.

CDR3 DNA sequence: TGCGCCAGCAGTAGATTGGGACAGGGGTTTCTTTACGAGCAGTACTTC. This codes for CASSRLGQGFLYEQYF. This chain uses TRBV10-2 with TRBJ2-7; 10 bases match TRBD1. The V gene end was trimmed by 5 bases and the J gene end by 4 bases; junction bases not matched to a gene: 11. The CDR3 consists of 16 residues. Germline V gene lookup returns CDR1 WSHSY and CDR2 SAAADI.

V and J are TRBV7-9 and TRBJ2-5, with 7 bases that match TRBD2. CDR3 length equals 15 residues. The V and J ends lost 4 bases and 3 bases, in that order; junction bases with no gene match: 8. The germline gives CDR1 SEHNR, CDR2 FQNEAQ (reference sequence). CDR3 in DNA: TGTGCCAGCAGCTCCGGGGGGAGGGGAGAAGAGACCCAGTACTTC. This encodes CASSSGGRGEETQYF. The full variable domain, completed using reference TRBV7-9 and TRBJ2-5, is DTGVSQNPRHKITKRGQNVTFRCDPISEHNRLYWYRQTLGQGPEFLTYFQNEAQLEKSRLLSDRFSAERPKGSFSTLEIQRTEQGDSAMYLCASSSGGRGEETQYFGPGTRLLVL.

The chain employs TRBV4-1 and TRBJ2-1; maybe TRBD1 (6 bases). Germline V CDR1 and CDR2: MGHRA, YSYEKL. The CDR3 consists of 14 residues. V lost 6 bases and J lost 7, with 16 bases in between. The CDR3 DNA sequence: TGCGCCAGCAGGCTTACAGGGTTGTCGAATGAGCAGTTCTTC. Translation gives CASRLTGLSNEQFF.

J is TRBJ1-1 and V is TRBV30, with D possibly being TRBD1 (6 bases). V was trimmed by 4 bases and J by 4 bases, leaving 10 bases between them. Germline lookup yields CDR1 GTSNPN and CDR2 SVGIG (reference sequence). CDR3 length: 12 residues. CDR3 protein: CAWIQGFTEAFF. CDR3 sequence (DNA): TGTGCCTGGATTCAGGGGTTCACTGAAGCTTTCTTT.

Written as DNA, the CDR3 is TGTGCCAGTAGTATATCACGGGGACAGGGTTACGAGCAGTACTTC. Encoded protein: CASSISRGQGYEQYF. This chain uses TRBV19 with TRBJ2-7; 9 bases are shared with TRBD1. This CDR3 has 15 amino acids. Trimming at V came to 2 bases and at J to 4 bases, leaving 6 bases not matched to a gene. CDR1 and CDR2 from the germline V gene are LNHDA and SQIVND (reference sequence).

The chain couples TRBV5-1 to TRBJ2-3; D ambiguous. This CDR3 has 14 amino acids. Germline loops: CDR1 SGHRS, CDR2 YFSETQ. Trimming removed 0 bases at V and 2 bases at J, with 7 bases between. This CDR3 is CASSLGRYTDTQYF. For the CDR3, the DNA is TGCGCCAGCAGCTTGGGACGGTACACAGATACGCAGTATTTT. Looking up the rest from reference TRBV5-1 and TRBJ2-3 gives the full variable domain: KAGVTQTPRYLIKTRGQQVTLSCSPISGHRSVSWYQQTPGQGLQFLFEYFSETQRNKGNFPGRFSGRQFSNSRSEMNVSTLELGDSALYLCASSLGRYTDTQYFGPGTRLTVL.

This rearrangement joins TRBV23-1 to TRBJ2-3; D uncertain. TRBV23-1 is noted as an ORF with a role that remains uncertain. This CDR3 is 15 amino acids long. V was shortened by 6 bases and J by 6 bases, with 19 bases between the two germline ends. DNA for the CDR3: TGCGCCAGCAGCCAACCTGGTCCTTCGCGGGATACGCAGTATTTT. Translated, it gives CASSQPGPSRDTQYF.

The chain carries TRBV5-1 and TRBJ2-3; 9 bases fit TRBD1. The V gene end was trimmed by 7 bases and the J gene end by 3 bases; junction bases not matched to a gene: 12. CDR3 size: 16 residues. Germline lookup yields CDR1 SGHRS and CDR2 YFSETQ. CDR3: CASGTGGVPLTDTQYF. The CDR3 nucleotides read TGCGCCAGCGGTACAGGGGGCGTCCCCCTGACAGATACGCAGTATTTT.

This clone occurred once. This sequence joins TRBV5-1 and TRBJ1-1; no clear D. CDR1 and CDR2 (germline): SGHRS, YFSETQ. V dropped 1 base and J dropped 4 bases, with 11 bases sitting between them. The CDR3 covers 14 residues. Here the CDR3 DNA reads TGCGCCAGCAGCTTGTCGGACCCCAGCACTGAAGCTTTCTTT. Translated, it gives CASSLSDPSTEAFF.

The chain uses TRBV15 and TRBJ2-1; 8 bases fit TRBD2. The trim removed 0 bases at V and 4 bases at J, leaving 8 bases unmatched. Per the germline V gene, CDR1 is LNHNV and CDR2 is YYDKDF (reference sequence). The CDR3 extends over 17 amino acids. Here the CDR3 reads CATSRDSFGGGYNEQFF. Written as DNA, the CDR3 is TGTGCCACCAGCAGAGATAGTTTCGGCGGGGGGTACAATGAGCAGTTCTTC. Combining the CDR3 with reference TRBV15 and TRBJ2-1 gives the whole variable domain DAMVIQNPRYQVTQFGKPVTLSCSQTLNHNVMYWYQQKSSQAPKLLFHYYDKDFNNEADTPDNFQSRRPNTSFCFLDIRSPGLGDTAMYLCATSRDSFGGGYNEQFFGPGTRLTVL.

The rearrangement joins TRBV9 to TRBJ2-3; 14 bases align to TRBD2. Per germline, CDR1 SGDLS and CDR2 YYNGEE. V was pared by 5 bases and J by 3 bases, with 5 bases of the junction left unmatched. The CDR3 covers 16 residues. CDR3 sequence reads: CASSRGLAGVTDTQYF. CDR3 DNA: TGTGCCAGCAGTCGGGGACTAGCGGGGGTTACAGATACGCAGTATTTT.

The genes are TRBV19 and TRBJ2-5; TRBD1 matches 9 bases. The CDR3 length is 15 residues. V was clipped by 1 base and J by 5 bases; unmatched bases: 5. The germline gives CDR1 LNHDA, CDR2 SQIVND (reference sequence). This chain's CDR3 is CASSIGTGAGETQYF. The CDR3 DNA is TGTGCCAGTAGTATAGGGACAGGGGCGGGTGAGACCCAGTACTTC.

This clone turned up a few times. The chain carries TRBV5-1 and TRBJ1-2, with D tentatively TRBD1 (5 bases). This CDR3 has 15 residues. V lost 0 bases and J lost 4, with 13 bases in between. CDR1 is SGHRS, CDR2 YFSETQ, per germline. The CDR3 region has the DNA TGCGCCAGCAGCTTGGGACAGAATCCACTCTATGGCTACACCTTC. Translating it yields CASSLGQNPLYGYTF.

This chain links TRBV6-6 with TRBJ1-2, with D maybe TRBD1 (5 bases). The germline V and J ends were trimmed by 0 bases and 7 bases, with 15 bases remaining between them. Looked up from germline, CDR1 is MNHNY and CDR2 is SVGAGI (reference sequence). The CDR3 consists of 15 residues. The CDR3 DNA follows: TGTGCCAGCAGTTACTCGATTGGGGGGGAGGTTGGCTACACCTTC. Its translation is CASSYSIGGEVGYTF.

The chain has TRBV19 and TRBJ1-4; 8 nucleotides align to TRBD1. V dropped 4 bases and J dropped 4; count of bases not matched to a gene: 5. Germline V gene data show CDR1 as LNHDA and CDR2 as SQIVND (reference sequence). The length of the CDR3 is 15 residues. The CDR3 DNA follows: TGTGCCAGTAGTAGAGGGACAGGCCTTAATGAAAAACTGTTTTTT. This encodes CASSRGTGLNEKLFF.

The chain is built from TRBV13 and TRBJ2-6; 12 nucleotides line up with TRBD1. Germline CDR1 PRHDT, CDR2 FYEKMQ (reference sequence). The ends lost 5 bases at V and 0 bases at J; junction bases unmatched: 14. This CDR3 region has 21 residues. The CDR3 DNA reads TGTGCCAGCAGCCAAACTTCGAGGGGGACAGGGGGCACCTCTGGGGCCAACGTCCTGACTTTC. It yields the protein CASSQTSRGTGGTSGANVLTF. Together with reference TRBV13 and TRBJ2-6, the CDR3 gives the full variable domain: AAGVIQSPRHLIKEKRETATLKCYPIPRHDTVYWYQQGPGQDPQFLISFYEKMQSDKGSIPDRFSAQQFSDYHSELNMSSLELGDSALYFCASSQTSRGTGGTSGANVLTFGAGSRLTVL.

This clone was seen a handful of times. V usage is TRBV6-1 and J usage is TRBJ1-4, with 7 nucleotides matching TRBD1. The CDR3 extends over 14 amino acids. Germline V gene sequence: CDR1 MNHNS, CDR2 SASEGT. V was pared by 7 bases and J by 8 bases, with 10 bases of the junction left unmatched. CDR3 nucleotide sequence: TGTGCCAGCAATAACAGGGGAGGGCGGGAAAAACTGTTTTTT. Translation: CASNNRGGREKLFF.

The V and J genes are TRBV7-9 and TRBJ2-6; TRBD1 is a possible D gene (6 bases). Per germline, CDR1 SEHNR and CDR2 FQNEAQ (reference sequence). The CDR3 loop spans 19 amino acids. Trimming shortened V by 5 bases and J by 1 base, and 21 bases separated the two germline ends. The CDR3 bases are TGTGCCAGCAGCCCCGAGTGGGGACAAACCCCATCTGGGGCCAACGTCCTGACTTTC. Translation gives CASSPEWGQTPSGANVLTF.

The rearrangement joins TRBV19 to TRBJ2-7, with D uncertain. Trimming cost V 9 bases and J 6 bases, with 15 bases left between them. The CDR3 loop spans 12 amino acids. Germline lookup yields CDR1 LNHDA and CDR2 SQIVND (reference sequence). CDR3 sequence: CARLPRWGEQYF. In nucleotides, the CDR3 is TGTGCCAGACTTCCTCGCTGGGGCGAGCAGTACTTC. The whole variable domain, filled in from reference TRBV19 and TRBJ2-7, reads DGGITQSPKYLFRKEGQNVTLSCEQNLNHDAMYWYRQDPGQGLRLIYYSQIVNDFQKGDIAEGYSVSREKKESFPLTVTSAQKNPTAFYLCARLPRWGEQYFGPGTRLTVT.

This clone was seen once. CDR3 nucleotide sequence: TGCGCCAGCAGCTTGCGACGGACAGCTCACGAAAAACTGTTTTTT. This sequence encodes CASSLRRTAHEKLFF. The chain joins TRBV5-1 to TRBJ1-4, with a possible D match to TRBD1 (6 bases). The ends were cut back, 1 base at V and 8 bases at J, with 15 bases in the middle. Germline CDR1 is SGHRS and CDR2 is YFSETQ. The CDR3 has 15 amino acids.

A few counts support this clone. The chain joins TRBV5-4 to TRBJ1-4; a possible D gene is TRBD1 (5 bases). The CDR3 spans 16 residues. Trimming pared 4 bases from V and 5 bases from J, leaving 18 bases between. CDR1 is SGHNT, CDR2 YYREEE, per germline (reference sequence). CDR3 coding DNA: TGTGCCAGCAGCGCCGGGGGGTTCACAGCGAATGAAAAACTGTTTTTT. Amino acids: CASSAGGFTANEKLFF.

The chain recombines TRBV10-1 with TRBJ2-7, with 10 bases that match TRBD1. Trimming cost V 5 bases and J 1 base; bases outside gene matches: 8. The CDR3 contains 16 residues. Germline CDR1 is WNHNN and CDR2 is SYGVQD (reference sequence). CDR3 residues: CASSPTGTGVSYEQYF. The CDR3 nucleotides are TGCGCCAGCAGTCCAACCGGGACAGGGGTTTCCTACGAGCAGTACTTC.

V is TRBV5-4 and J is TRBJ2-2; no clear D. The CDR3 extends over 14 amino acids. Between the trimmed V and J ends, which lost 5 bases and 1 base, there was a span of 9 bases. CDR1 SGHNT and CDR2 YYREEE come from the germline V gene (reference sequence). Written as DNA, the CDR3 is TGTGCCAGCAGATTTATCGGGAACACCGGGGAGCTGTTTTTT. This gives the protein CASRFIGNTGELFF.